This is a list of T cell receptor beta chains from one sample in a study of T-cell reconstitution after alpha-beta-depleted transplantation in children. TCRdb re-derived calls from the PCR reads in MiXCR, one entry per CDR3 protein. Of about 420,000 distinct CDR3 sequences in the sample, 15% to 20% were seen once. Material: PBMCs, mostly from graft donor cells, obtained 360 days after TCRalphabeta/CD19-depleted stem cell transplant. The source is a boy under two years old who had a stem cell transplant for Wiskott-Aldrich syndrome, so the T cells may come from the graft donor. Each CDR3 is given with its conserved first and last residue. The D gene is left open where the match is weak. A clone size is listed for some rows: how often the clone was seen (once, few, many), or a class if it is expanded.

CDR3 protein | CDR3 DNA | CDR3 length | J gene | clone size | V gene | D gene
CASSRQGTGANVLTF | TGCGCCAGCAGCCGACAGGGGACTGGGGCCAACGTCCTGACTTTC | 15 | TRBJ2-6 | NA | TRBV5-1 | TRBD1
CASSTTGVYGELFF | TGTGCCAGCAGTACCACAGGGGTGTACGGGGAGCTGTTTTTT | 14 | TRBJ2-2 | NA | TRBV5-5 | TRBD1
CASSPLDRGLWETQYF | TGTGCCAGCAGCCCCCTAGACAGGGGGCTATGGGAGACCCAGTACTTC | 16 | TRBJ2-5 | few | TRBV7-9 | TRBD1
CASSAGQAHTEAFF | TGCGCCAGCAGCGCTGGACAGGCGCACACTGAAGCTTTCTTT | 14 | TRBJ1-1 | few | TRBV5-1 | TRBD1
CASSRIPSGSWNEQFF | TGTGCCAGCAGCAGAATACCTAGCGGGAGCTGGAATGAGCAGTTCTTC | 16 | TRBJ2-1 | NA | TRBV7-8 | TRBD2
CASSPYLGGNEQFF | TGTGCCAGCAGTCCCTACCTCGGTGGCAATGAGCAGTTCTTC | 14 | TRBJ2-1 | NA | TRBV12-3/TRBV12-4 | NA
CASSQDWTSGTSTDTQYF | TGTGCCAGCAGCCAAGATTGGACTAGCGGGACTAGCACAGATACGCAGTATTTT | 18 | TRBJ2-3 | few | TRBV3-1 | TRBD2
CASSYKYTEAFF | TGTGCCAGCAGTTACAAATACACTGAAGCTTTCTTT | 12 | TRBJ1-1 | few | TRBV6-6 | NA
CASSWGGEQFF | TGCGCCAGCAGCTGGGGGGGTGAGCAGTTCTTC | 11 | TRBJ2-1 | few | TRBV5-1 | TRBD2
CSAQTSGRETQYF | TGCAGCGCCCAGACTAGCGGGAGGGAGACCCAGTACTTC | 13 | TRBJ2-5 | NA | TRBV29-1 | TRBD2
CASGTAYNEQFF | TGCGCCAGTGGAACTGCATACAATGAGCAGTTCTTC | 12 | TRBJ2-1 | NA | TRBV5-1 | NA
CSATTIQDAIPHEQYF | TGCAGTGCTACCACGATACAGGATGCTATACCCCACGAGCAGTACTTC | 16 | TRBJ2-7 | few | TRBV20-1 | NA
CAISLQGARAFF | TGTGCCATCAGTCTACAGGGGGCGCGAGCTTTCTTT | 12 | TRBJ1-1 | few | TRBV10-3 | TRBD1
CASTQGWGPSGEETQYF | TGTGCCAGCACCCAAGGGTGGGGCCCTAGTGGTGAGGAGACCCAGTACTTC | 17 | TRBJ2-5 | NA | TRBV2 | NA
CASSQASGRNQPQHF | TGTGCCAGCAGCCAAGCCTCGGGGCGAAATCAGCCCCAGCATTTT | 15 | TRBJ1-5 | NA | TRBV3-1 | NA
CASSQEVRTGKYYFSPLHF | TGCGCCAGCAGCCAAGAAGTCAGGACAGGGAAGTATTATTTTTCACCCCTCCACTTT | 19 | TRBJ1-6 | NA | TRBV4-1 | TRBD1
CASRGFNQPQHF | TGTGCCAGCAGGGGGTTCAATCAGCCCCAGCATTTT | 12 | TRBJ1-5 | many | TRBV12-3/TRBV12-4 | NA
CASSFQRYQETQYF | TGTGCCAGCAGCTTTCAGAGGTACCAAGAGACCCAGTACTTC | 14 | TRBJ2-5 | NA | TRBV14 | NA
CASSLAGVHARRIQETQYF | TGCGCCAGCAGCTTGGCAGGGGTACACGCCCGGAGGATCCAAGAGACCCAGTACTTC | 19 | TRBJ2-5 | few | TRBV5-1 | NA
CASSLRPGANTEAFF | TGTGCCAGCAGCTTAAGGCCAGGTGCTAACACTGAAGCTTTCTTT | 15 | TRBJ1-1 | NA | TRBV7-8 | NA
CATSDPRLAGRNEQFF | TGTGCCACCAGTGATCCTCGACTAGCGGGAAGGAATGAGCAGTTCTTC | 16 | TRBJ2-1 | NA | TRBV24-1 | TRBD2
CASSLGLLDRVSYNEQFF | TGTGCCAGCAGTTTAGGGCTCCTTGACAGGGTCTCTTACAATGAGCAGTTCTTC | 18 | TRBJ2-1 | few | TRBV12-3/TRBV12-4 | TRBD1
CASSYSRGTFAGELFF | TGTGCCAGCAGTTACTCGCGGGGGACTTTCGCCGGGGAGCTGTTTTTT | 16 | TRBJ2-2 | NA | TRBV6-5 | TRBD2
CASSFFQTTYEQYF | TGTGCCAGCAGCTTTTTTCAGACCACCTACGAGCAGTACTTC | 14 | TRBJ2-7 | NA | TRBV5-5 | NA
CASSLILFGGSGELFF | TGTGCCAGCAGTTTAATCCTCTTTGGGGGTAGCGGGGAGCTGTTTTTT | 16 | TRBJ2-2 | NA | TRBV27 | NA
CASSGQGFNTEAFF | TGTGCCAGCAGCGGACAGGGATTTAACACTGAAGCTTTCTTT | 14 | TRBJ1-1 | few | TRBV16 | TRBD1
CASSHTSLNTGELFF | TGTGCCAGCAGTCATACCTCCCTTAACACCGGGGAGCTGTTTTTT | 15 | TRBJ2-2 | NA | TRBV2 | NA
CATSRVGWSDTEAFF | TGTGCCACCAGCAGAGTTGGGTGGTCGGACACTGAAGCTTTCTTT | 15 | TRBJ1-1 | NA | TRBV15 | NA
CASKKGYNEQFF | TGTGCCAGCAAGAAGGGCTACAATGAGCAGTTCTTC | 12 | TRBJ2-1 | NA | TRBV6-2/TRBV6-3 | NA
CASSLLSLSSGFLGEQFF | TGCGCCAGCAGCTTGCTAAGTCTTAGTAGCGGTTTTCTCGGTGAGCAGTTCTTC | 18 | TRBJ2-1 | few | TRBV5-1 | NA
CASSSTRPNTDTQYF | TGCGCCAGCAGCTCGACTAGGCCTAACACAGATACGCAGTATTTT | 15 | TRBJ2-3 | NA | TRBV5-1 | NA
CASSYLSSVTTDTQYF | TGTGCCAGCAGTTACCTTAGCTCCGTGACCACAGATACGCAGTATTTT | 16 | TRBJ2-3 | NA | TRBV6-2/TRBV6-3 | NA
CASRPQPGTKDNEQFF | TGTGCCAGCAGACCTCAGCCCGGGACTAAAGACAATGAGCAGTTCTTC | 16 | TRBJ2-1 | NA | TRBV7-9 | TRBD2
CASSSPRGSGILNEQFF | TGTGCCAGCAGCTCCCCCCGGGGTAGCGGGATCCTTAATGAGCAGTTCTTC | 17 | TRBJ2-1 | few | TRBV11-2 | TRBD2
CASSLDQGNTEAFF | TGTGCCAGCAGCTTAGATCAGGGGAACACTGAAGCTTTCTTT | 14 | TRBJ1-1 | NA | TRBV11-2 | NA
CASSRGTSEKLFF | TGTGCCAGCAGCCGGGGGACATCTGAAAAACTGTTTTTT | 13 | TRBJ1-4 | NA | TRBV3-1 | NA
CASSSPGQANEQFF | TGTGCCAGCAGCTCTCCGGGACAGGCCAATGAGCAGTTCTTC | 14 | TRBJ2-1 | NA | TRBV7-9 | TRBD1
CSATSDGGETQYF | TGCAGTGCTACCTCGGATGGAGGGGAGACCCAGTACTTC | 13 | TRBJ2-5 | NA | TRBV20-1 | NA
CASSLGHSGQYF | TGCGCCAGCAGCTTGGGGCATTCTGGGCAGTACTTC | 12 | TRBJ2-7 | few | TRBV5-1 | NA
CATSDYLGLDQQFF | TGTGCCACCAGTGACTACCTAGGACTAGACCAGCAGTTCTTC | 14 | TRBJ2-1 | few | TRBV24-1 | TRBD2
CSASLSGDTQYF | TGCAGTGCTAGTTTAAGCGGGGATACGCAGTATTTT | 12 | TRBJ2-3 | many | TRBV20-1 | NA
CASQNKISGANVLTF | TGCGCCAGCCAAAATAAGATCTCTGGGGCCAACGTCCTGACTTTC | 15 | TRBJ2-6 | few | TRBV5-1 | NA
CSAYSSGRPSETQYF | TGCAGTGCCTATTCGAGCGGGAGACCTTCGGAGACCCAGTACTTC | 15 | TRBJ2-5 | few | TRBV20-1 | TRBD2
CASNVLLLSGRGIQYF | TGTGCCAGCAACGTCCTCCTCCTTAGCGGGAGAGGGATCCAGTACTTC | 16 | TRBJ2-5 | NA | TRBV2 | TRBD2
CASSPRKSPNTGELFF | TGTGCCAGCAGCCCCCGAAAAAGCCCGAACACCGGGGAGCTGTTTTTT | 16 | TRBJ2-2 | many | TRBV7-2 | NA
CSVEEAREGTEAFF | TGCAGCGTCGAAGAGGCGCGAGAAGGAACTGAAGCTTTCTTT | 14 | TRBJ1-1 | few | TRBV29-1 | NA
CASSLAIAGGNYGYTF | TGTGCCAGCAGCTTAGCGATAGCAGGGGGGAACTATGGCTACACCTTC | 16 | TRBJ1-2 | few | TRBV7-9 | TRBD1
CASSPQGRLTVSHAQYF | TGTGCCAGCAGCCCTCAGGGACGCCTGACGGTTTCGCATGCGCAGTATTTT | 17 | TRBJ2-3 | NA | TRBV4-2 | NA
CASSLAVGQGDADTQYF | TGTGCCAGCAGCTTAGCGGTGGGACAGGGGGACGCAGATACGCAGTATTTT | 17 | TRBJ2-3 | few | TRBV7-9 | TRBD1
CASSHRGMGYEQYF | TGTGCCAGCAGTCACAGGGGAATGGGCTACGAGCAGTACTTC | 14 | TRBJ2-7 | few | TRBV12-3/TRBV12-4 | TRBD1
CAWSEGFDYEQYF | TGTGCCTGGAGTGAGGGTTTTGACTACGAGCAGTACTTC | 13 | TRBJ2-7 | few | TRBV30 | NA
CATALKGSDEQFF | TGTGCCACGGCCCTTAAAGGCAGTGATGAGCAGTTCTTC | 13 | TRBJ2-1 | few | TRBV28 | NA
CASSQDKVFGELFF | TGCGCCAGCAGCCAAGACAAAGTCTTCGGGGAGCTGTTTTTT | 14 | TRBJ2-2 | NA | TRBV4-3 | NA
CASSQDNLAGAPRETQYF | TGTGCCAGCAGCCAAGACAATCTAGCGGGAGCTCCCCGGGAGACCCAGTACTTC | 18 | TRBJ2-5 | few | TRBV3-1 | TRBD2
CASSRLQLRGRATNQPQHF | TGTGCCAGCAGTCGCCTCCAACTTAGGGGGCGAGCAACCAATCAGCCCCAGCATTTT | 19 | TRBJ1-5 | few | TRBV28 | TRBD1
CASSSRRRQETQYF | TGTGCCAGCAGTTCCCGACGACGACAAGAGACCCAGTACTTC | 14 | TRBJ2-5 | few | TRBV28 | NA
CSASASSPYEQYF | TGCAGTGCTAGCGCGAGTTCACCCTACGAGCAGTACTTC | 13 | TRBJ2-7 | NA | TRBV20-1 | NA
CASSLLFGTGGTQYF | TGTGCCAGCAGTTTGTTATTCGGGACGGGCGGGACCCAGTACTTC | 15 | TRBJ2-5 | NA | TRBV12-3/TRBV12-4 | NA
CASSYRESSYEQYF | TGTGCCAGCAGCTACCGGGAGAGCTCCTACGAGCAGTACTTC | 14 | TRBJ2-7 | few | TRBV7-6 | NA
CASSSGDFDTGELFF | TGCGCCAGCAGCTCCGGGGACTTCGACACCGGGGAGCTGTTTTTT | 15 | TRBJ2-2 | few | TRBV5-1 | NA